This T cell receptor (beta chain) comes out of a study of cytomegalovirus exposure and HLA in healthy donors (dated by TCRdb to between 2016 and 2019). For context, the study as a whole: In an earlier analysis of several hundred of the donors, roughly 300 Gb of sequence data and 117 million unique TCR beta sequences from about 190 million T cells were reported. Roughly 300 gigabases of sequencing data and 80 million or so unique TCR sequences were included in an early release covering 500 to 750 HLA-typed donors. Among the roughly 410 genotyped donors, around 81% belonged to the genetic ancestry cluster associated with self-reported Caucasian donors. The aim of the study was to test whether cataloging public T cell receptors could identify signatures of past pathogen exposure. Using immunosequencing, the study profiled T cell repertoires from approximately 700 subjects and related those repertoires to cytomegalovirus serostatus. Along with the roughly 610-subject first cohort, a separate validation cohort of about 110 different subjects was used. To predict cytomegalovirus infection status, the study brought together high-throughput TCR immunosequencing, statistical association of individual TCRs with disease status, and machine learning. To study patterns of TCR occurrence, a later analysis re-analyzed previously published TCR beta repertoires from several hundred donors and added high-resolution HLA genotyping. Rather than using new phenotypic data, the later analysis identified candidate immune exposures from TCR beta sequences and from how often those sequences occurred across donors. In an earlier analysis of 500 to 650 of the donors, high-throughput TCR beta sequencing was used to judge whether each TCR beta V gene segment behaved as functional or pseudogenic. Donor age, sex, ethnicity and CMV serostatus were compiled alongside the repertoire data. In a later genetic analysis, genome-wide SNP genotypes for about 55% of the 666 donors were used, and that subset was treated as a discovery cohort. All discovery cohort repertoires had been generated using a single sequencing platform. Both class I and class II loci were covered by HLA typing, at four-digit resolution. Typing coverage varied by locus: about 620-640 donors for A, B, C, DRB1 and DQB1; approximately 500 for DQA1; more than 600 for DPA1; approximately 490 for DPB1. About 5 DR-DQ haplotypes were handled as single units for association and clustering, since linkage in the cohort was strong. Across approximately 420 genotyped donors of the cohort, an average of roughly 200,000 unique TCR beta nucleotide sequences per donor were sequenced, and 15% to 20% of those sequences were non-productive. The study at large found these results: A later analysis found that HLA-associated TCR beta chains were more clonally expanded and had lower generation probabilities than equally common non-associated chains. Because counts were too low, 15 to 20 rarely observed V segments, including chromosome 9 orphons, were excluded from the earlier analysis of a few hundred of the donors. For the cohort, immune exposure information was limited to CMV serostatus. Cytomegalovirus status was reported to be diagnosed by the classifier with high specificity and sensitivity in both the original and validation cohorts. In the study, some 160 TCR beta chains were listed as associated with cytomegalovirus. In an earlier analysis of approximately 590 of the donors, most TCR beta V segments appeared in productive rearrangements about 87% or about 30% of the time, broadly matching IMGT annotations. According to the authors, the approach could potentially be generalized to other disease states and immunological phenotypes. Linkage disequilibrium might explain the correlated functional status among segregating V segments, but an unknown experimental factor could not be excluded. A later analysis found that most CMV-associated TCR beta chains appeared HLA-restricted, with HLA associations seemingly driven largely by CMV exposure. A few of the identified cytomegalovirus-associated TCR beta chains were confirmed in vitro to be specific for cytomegalovirus antigens. Some IMGT-functional V segments, including TRBV6-2 and TRBV6-3, could not be told apart with the 87-base-pair reads, so those segments were excluded. In this cohort, only TCR beta chains were sequenced, and detectable features were limited by the absence of alpha or paired-chain data. When HLA alleles, especially DR and DQ, strongly co-occurred, TCR associations were difficult to assign to individual alleles. According to a later genetic analysis, donors in an Asian-associated ancestry cluster had fewer N-insertions in productive TCRs than the approximately 700-donor mean. Roughly uniform sequencing depth across donors was assumed in presence/absence analyses, although this assumption may not hold. In a later analysis, the rate of TCR association differed among HLA loci, with DRB1 alleles having the most associated TCRs and HLA-C alleles having the fewest. V-gene and J-gene trimming of TCR beta chains was associated with a missense DCLRE1C variant in a later genetic analysis, and the association was replicated in an independent cohort. Because HLA typing was unavailable for some donors at each locus, only the typed subset was used in association tests. Several of the top co-occurrence clusters appeared to be linked to parvovirus B19, influenza, CMV and Epstein-Barr virus, according to a later analysis. A further reported finding was that TCR beta sequences accurately predicted the HLA-A and HLA-B alleles for most subjects in the first cohort. A later analysis associated 15,000 or so TCR beta sequences with specific HLA alleles at a false discovery rate of 0.05. A cluster of highly shared sequence variants was judged likely to be a technical artifact of the sequencing pipeline. Most TCR sequences were seen in very few donors, while some public TCRs were found in many individuals.

The CDR3 runs 15 amino acids, cysteine and phenylalanine included. Only the CDR3 part of the read is kept: 45 bases, read in frame from the first base. V and J are trimmed by 3 bases and 7 bases, and the gene matches miss 12 bases of the junction. The germline V gene supplies CDR1 MDHEN and CDR2 SYDVKM. Libraries were made using the immunoSEQ multiplex PCR assay. For the multiplex PCR, a mixture combining 60 forward primers for TCR Vbeta segments and 13 reverse primers for TCR Jbeta segments was used. Amplification of the CDR3 region of rearranged TCR beta genes was performed with a multiplex PCR assay on genomic DNA. The amplified TCR beta libraries were sequenced on the Illumina HiSeq System as 87-base-pair reads. The published analysis was carried out like this. A later analysis tallied around 82 million unique TCR beta chains across the 660 or so repertoires, and about 12 million of those chains were shared by two or more donors. Raw reads were error-corrected and collapsed into unique sequences by a nearest-neighbor algorithm in which closely related sequences were merged to remove PCR and sequencing errors. To assign V, D and J gene segments, CDR3 sequences were aligned to IMGT reference sequences. For a sequence to be retained, a match of at least six nucleotides to both a V gene segment and a J gene segment was required. A rearrangement was called productive if the CDR3 had no stop codons and remained in frame with V and J, and every other rearrangement was called non-productive. Following IMGT convention, CDR3 was defined as the stretch from the second conserved V-encoded cysteine to the conserved J-encoded phenylalanine. The earlier analysis of about 500 of the donors excluded sequences that lacked an unambiguous match to a single V gene segment. An earlier analysis of a few hundred of the donors called V segments functional above 56.7% productive rearrangements and segregating when the between-donor standard deviation exceeded 5%. A statistical classification framework was built to diagnose cytomegalovirus status from the catalog of TCR beta chain sequences. V and J gene assignment, in a later analysis, came from comparing TCR nucleotide sequences with IMGT/GENE-DB human TR gene sequences. In a later analysis, CDR3 sequences and most-parsimonious VDJ recombination scenarios were assigned using the TCRdist pipeline. In a later analysis, every TCR beta chain was defined by the combination of its CDR3 amino acid sequence and its V-gene family, and reads without a unique V-gene family were dropped. As a way to deal with suspected cross-contamination and a sequencing artifact, a later analysis dropped hundreds of nucleotide sequences that were highly shared and had low generation probability. For each public chain, a later analysis derived a clonal expansion index from normalized ranks of inferred template counts within each repertoire. In a later analysis, generation probabilities were computed using a VDJ recombination model fitted to out-of-frame rearrangements, and the results were checked against IGoR. Hypergeometric tests were used in a later analysis to score TCR-TCR, TCR-HLA and TCR-CMV co-occurrence, with a repertoire-size bias correction applied to the TCR pairs. A later analysis estimated false discovery rates by permuting HLA or CMV assignments 20 times. In a later analysis, co-occurring TCRs were grouped using DBSCAN, and TCRdist sequence similarity was added for clustering within HLA-allele-positive subsets. Repertoires with fewer than 30,000 or more than 120,000 public chains were left out of co-occurrence clustering, as were a few repertoires with anomalous nucleotide sharing. This immuneACCESS table, as held by TCRdb, lists in-frame sequences with V and J called but not all clones. Of the missing ones, under half trace to an unresolved V gene in checked studies; the others have no known cause. The V and J calls and clone size come from that table; D and trimming were worked out from the DNA. The sample's table covers some 71,000 clones. In total, the top ten clones hold about 1.7% of the sample.

In regard to this clone: No cognate antigen has been identified for it.

The cohort was made up of roughly 670 healthy bone marrow donors. Cohort members were all nominally healthy when sampled, although unrecorded immune exposures were likely present. The donor was CMV seronegative and belonged to the group of 380 or so seronegative cohort members. Each donor provided a peripheral blood sample, and peripheral blood mononuclear cells were used for TCR beta sequencing. Genomic DNA extraction from the blood cell samples was performed with the Qiagen DNeasy Blood Extraction Kit. The sequencing sample was made of PBMCs. The clonotype was recovered from a woman under 40 in good health and CMV-seronegative. The chain was built from TRBV28 and TRBJ2-7, with 7 central nucleotides matching TRBD1. In nucleotide form, the sequence is TGTGCCAGCAGTTTTGAAGACAGGGCCGGAAGGGAGCAGTACTTC. Its amino acids are CASSFEDRAGREQYF.